The clone carrying this T cell receptor beta chain occurred once. These data are taken from a study of OX40 agonist ivuxolimab in advanced cancers. This table comes from immunoSEQ multiplex PCR, and its TCRdb copy is limited to in-frame clones, with some not included. The repertoire has around 82,000 clones, around 90% of them found once; the top ten carry about an eighth. Source: CD4+ or CD8+ T cells sorted from blood, taken in a trial of the OX40 agonist ivuxolimab. The receptor comes from an adult with an advanced solid tumor such as melanoma, head and neck, liver or kidney cancer.

CDR3 DNA: TGTGCCAGCAGCGTAACGTGGTCGGGGGGGCTGGATGGCTACACCTTC. Its protein product is CASSVTWSGGLDGYTF. This chain uses TRBV9 with TRBJ1-2, with a tentative D call TRBD1 (6 bases). Germline V CDR1 and CDR2: SGDLS, YYNGEE. The CDR3 has 16 residues. Trimming removed 1 base from V and 6 bases from J, with 19 bases in between. Based on the CDR3 plus reference TRBV9 and TRBJ1-2, the full variable domain is DSGVTQTPKHLITATGQRVTLRCSPRSGDLSVYWYQQSLDQGLQFLIQYYNGEERAKGNILERFSAQQFPDLHSELNLSSLELGDSALYFCASSVTWSGGLDGYTFGSGTRLTVV.